Shown below are 27 T cell receptor beta chains from a single sample sequenced in a study of human T cells and chemical hapten exposure. The time point is: patch test 3, about 24 weeks after DPC sensitization. Treatment meaning: therapeutic diphenylcyclopropenone sensitization with weekly scalp DPC. TCRdb ran MiXCR on the RACE reads and lists one entry per CDR3 protein. The sample carries 75,000 to 90,000 distinct CDR3 sequences, approximately 10% recorded once. Sequenced material: whole blood, taken in connection with sensitization to the hapten diphenylcyclopropenone (DPC). The receptors were sampled from a woman between 45 and 60 years old with alopecia areata. Some clones in this sample may be carry-over from other donors' samples.

This clonotype has more than one count but fewer than ten. The chain has TRBV12-3 or TRBV12-4 and TRBJ2-1; TRBD1 agrees at 10 bases. V dropped 6 bases and J dropped 15; count of bases not matched to a gene: 14. This CDR3 has 14 residues. DNA for the CDR3: TGTGCCAGCAGCTTAATCCCGGACAGGGGGGCGATGTTCTTC. This sequence encodes CASSLIPDRGAMFF.

This clonotype was picked up many times. V and J are TRBV7-3 and TRBJ2-7, with a tentative D call TRBD2 (6 bases). The V and J ends lost 5 bases and 5 bases respectively, with 19 bases between them. This CDR3 is built from 15 residues. CDR1 and CDR2 from the germline V gene are SGHTA and FQGTGA. CDR3 coding DNA: TGTGCCAGCAGCCTCTGGCAGGGAGGAGTCGACGAGCAGTACTTC. Translating gives CASSLWQGGVDEQYF.

The chain is built from TRBV18 and TRBJ2-5; perhaps TRBD2 as D (5 bases). This CDR3 spans 14 amino acids. Trimming removed 1 base from V and 4 bases from J, with 10 bases in between. Germline CDR1 and CDR2: KGHSH and LQKENI. The CDR3 spells CASSPRTGRETQYF. CDR3 in DNA: TGTGCCAGCTCACCACGGACGGGAAGAGAGACCCAGTACTTC.

The chain couples TRBV11-2 to TRBJ2-1; no definite D call. Germline V gene lookup returns CDR1 SGHAT and CDR2 FQNNGV. V was shortened by 4 bases and J by 10 bases, with 14 bases between the two germline ends. CDR3 length: 13 amino acids. CDR3 sequence reads: CASSSGPLNEQFF. The CDR3 DNA sequence: TGTGCCAGCAGCTCCGGACCCCTCAACGAGCAGTTCTTC.

The chain couples TRBV20-1 to TRBJ2-5, with 8 bases matching TRBD2. V trimming: 6 bases; J trimming: 5 bases; junction bases outside the gene matches: 5. Per the germline V gene, CDR1 is DFQATT and CDR2 is SNEGSKA (reference sequence). The length of the CDR3 is 12 residues. CDR3 coding DNA: TGCAGTGCAAATAGCGGGATCGAGACCCAGTACTTC. Translated: CSANSGIETQYF.

This clonotype was detected only a few times. CDR3 DNA: TGTGCCAGCAGCAGACACTACGAGCAGTACTTC. Its translation: CASSRHYEQYF. The chain joins TRBV11-2 to TRBJ2-7; D not certain. Trimming cost V 5 bases and J 3 bases, with 5 bases left between them. The CDR3 length is 11 residues. The germline CDR1 and CDR2 sequences are SGHAT and FQNNGV.

The table lists this clonotype with a few counts. This chain links TRBV6-5 with TRBJ2-3, with a weak D call TRBD2 (5 bases). This CDR3 contains 17 residues. Germline values: CDR1 MNHEY, CDR2 SVGAGI. The ends were cut back, 0 bases at V and 0 bases at J, with 13 bases in the middle. CDR3 sequence reads: CASSYSSGRTSTDTQYF. CDR3 nucleotide sequence: TGTGCCAGCAGTTACTCCTCTGGGCGGACTAGCACAGATACGCAGTATTTT.

This clonotype was detected ten times or more. The chain recombines TRBV29-1 with TRBJ1-2; 11 bases agree with TRBD1. The germline gives CDR1 SQVTM, CDR2 ANQGSEA. CDR3 length: 13 amino acids. J was trimmed by 4 bases and V by 5 bases; bases with no gene match: 3. CDR3 protein: CSVRTGGSYGYTF. The DNA for the CDR3 is TGCAGCGTTCGGACAGGGGGCAGCTATGGCTACACCTTC.

The J gene is TRBJ2-1, the V gene TRBV12-3 or TRBV12-4; either TRBD1 or TRBD2 may supply D (5 bases each). The CDR3 spans 14 residues. V was clipped by 5 bases and J by 6 bases, with 14 bases between them. The chain's CDR3 is CASSDAGTRNEQFF. DNA for the CDR3: TGTGCCAGCAGTGACGCCGGGACCCGCAATGAGCAGTTCTTC.

This clonotype was found many times. V and J are TRBV5-4 and TRBJ2-2; 8 positions agree with TRBD2. Germline CDR1 and CDR2: SGHNT and YYREEE (reference sequence). The V gene end was trimmed by 2 bases and the J gene end by 4 bases; junction bases not matched to a gene: 4. This CDR3 region has 15 residues. CDR3: CASSLPGGSTGELFF. The CDR3 bases are TGTGCCAGCAGCTTACCGGGGGGGTCCACCGGGGAGCTGTTTTTT.

This clonotype showed up many times. The chain carries TRBV3-1 and TRBJ2-1; D perhaps matches TRBD2 (5 bases). The germline V gene encodes CDR1 LGHDT and CDR2 YNNKEL (reference sequence). This CDR3 comprises 17 residues. V lost 0 bases and J lost 3, with 15 bases in between. The CDR3 DNA sequence: TGTGCCAGCAGCCAAGATTGGAAGAGGGAAAACTACAATGAGCAGTTCTTC. It is translated as CASSQDWKRENYNEQFF.

V gene TRBV30 combines with J gene TRBJ2-3; TRBD1 or TRBD2 may be the D gene (6 bases each). The CDR3 totals 12 residues. V was pared by 1 base and J by 7 bases, with 9 bases between. Germline V lookup: CDR1 GTSNPN, CDR2 SVGIG (reference sequence). CDR3: CAWSGGGNTQYF. The DNA of the CDR3 is TGTGCCTGGAGTGGAGGGGGGAATACGCAGTATTTT.

This clonotype was observed many times. This rearrangement joins TRBV9 to TRBJ2-5; D gene ambiguous. Deletions cut 1 base from V and 2 bases from J, with 15 bases between. Germline V gives CDR1 SGDLS, CDR2 YYNGEE. CDR3 length: 16 residues. The CDR3 DNA follows: TGTGCCAGCAGCGTACGCCCCTCACAGTTTCAAGAGACCCAGTACTTC. Translation gives CASSVRPSQFQETQYF.

Regarding this clonotype: This may be a read error, as it is one base from a much larger clone. This chain links TRBV28 with TRBJ1-1, with 8 positions matching TRBD1. This CDR3 is built from 16 residues. The germline CDR1 and CDR2 sequences are MDHEN and SYDVKM. The CDR3 loop is CASSSPGTGINTKAFF. The CDR3 coding sequence is TGTGCCAGCAGTTCACCCGGGACAGGAATTAACACTAAAGCTTTCTTT.

This sequence joins TRBV6-2 or TRBV6-3 and TRBJ2-6; possibly TRBD1 or TRBD2 for D (5 bases each). CDR1 is MNHEY, CDR2 SVGEGT, per germline. V was cut by 6 bases and J by 2 bases, with 11 bases left in between. This CDR3 has 15 amino acids. For the CDR3, the DNA is TGTGCCAGCAGGGGATGGGACCCTGGGGCCAACGTCCTGACTTTC. Translation gives CASRGWDPGANVLTF.

This clonotype was detected many times. V and J are TRBV13 and TRBJ2-1; D gene unclear. The CDR3 is 15 amino acids. Germline loops: CDR1 PRHDT, CDR2 FYEKMQ (reference sequence). With 5 bases removed from V and 7 bases from J, the gap between germline ends came to 18 bases. CDR3 amino acids: CASSLTPIPSNEQFF. DNA for the CDR3: TGTGCCAGCAGCCTGACCCCTATCCCATCGAATGAGCAGTTCTTC.

V usage is TRBV12-3 or TRBV12-4 and J usage is TRBJ2-2; 8 nucleotides line up with TRBD2. The CDR3 totals 15 residues. Trimming at V came to 6 bases and at J to 0 bases, leaving 3 bases not matched to a gene. CDR3 in amino acids: CASSLTSANTGELFF. DNA of the CDR3: TGTGCCAGCAGCTTGACTAGCGCGAACACCGGGGAGCTGTTTTTT.

This clonotype was counted ten times or more. This chain links TRBV7-2 with TRBJ2-3; 8 bases line up with TRBD2. With V trimmed by 3 bases and J by 2 bases, 10 bases remained unmatched. This CDR3 spans 17 amino acids. Germline V lookup: CDR1 SGHTA, CDR2 FQGNSA. In nucleotides, the CDR3 is TGTGCCAGCAGCTTGGGGTGGTCTAGCGGGCCCACAGATACGCAGTATTTT. As protein: CASSLGWSSGPTDTQYF. Full variable domain (rest looked up from reference TRBV7-2 and TRBJ2-3): GAGVSQSPSNKVTEKGKDVELRCDPISGHTALYWYRQSLGQGLEFLIYFQGNSAPDKSGLPSDRFSAERTGGSVSTLTIQRTQQEDSAVYLCASSLGWSSGPTDTQYFGPGTRLTVL.

V is TRBV29-1 and J is TRBJ2-1; D is unresolved. Germline CDR1 SQVTM, CDR2 ANQGSEA. The CDR3 extends over 11 amino acids. V was shortened by 5 bases and J by 6 bases, with 8 bases between the two germline ends. CDR3 DNA sequence: TGCAGCGTTATCGCCCTCAATGAGCAGTTCTTC. It translates to CSVIALNEQFF.

Remarks on this clonotype: Just one base apart from a much larger clone, this may be a read error. The J gene is TRBJ1-2, the V gene TRBV2, with no clear D. CDR3 length equals 12 residues. V lost 6 bases to trimming and J lost 6 bases, with 11 bases between them. The germline V gene has CDR1 SNHLY and CDR2 FYNNEI. The CDR3 DNA reads TGTGCCAGCAGACCGCACTCGGATGGCTACACCTTC. This translates into CASRPHSDGYTF.

In its sample, this clonotype was seen many times. The gene calls are TRBV20-1 and TRBJ2-2, with TRBD2 matching over 7 bases. This CDR3 contains 15 residues. Germline assignment: CDR1 DFQATT and CDR2 SNEGSKA (reference sequence). The J segment lost 4 bases and the V segment lost 6 bases, leaving 11 bases of the junction unmatched. Written as DNA, the CDR3 is TGCAGTGCCCTGGGTCGGGAGGCTGGCACCGGGGAGCTGTTTTTT. Protein product: CSALGREAGTGELFF.

The table lists this clonotype with many counts. This chain uses TRBV4-1 with TRBJ2-5, with 9 bases that match TRBD2. After removal of 6 bases from V and 3 bases from J, the junction contained 5 bases not matched to a gene. CDR3 size: 14 residues. Germline CDR1 reads MGHRA; CDR2 reads YSYEKL. The DNA of the CDR3 is TGCGCCAGCAGTCTGATAGCGGGAGAAGAGACCCAGTACTTC. Protein product: CASSLIAGEETQYF.

Concerning this clonotype: The junction departs from the called germline gene at one end, perhaps through a read error. The rearrangement links TRBV29-1 to TRBJ2-2, with D possibly matching TRBD2 (5 bases). The V gene's germline CDR1 is SQVTM and CDR2 ANQGSEA. CDR3 length: 15 amino acids. The DNA of the CDR3 is TGCAGCGTTGAATTGCCGCCCCCACGGACCGGGGAGCTTTTTTTT. Protein sequence: CSVELPPPRTGELFF.

This clonotype showed up just a few times. The CDR3 here is CASSFGQPGTDTQYF. The CDR3 bases are TGTGCCAGCAGCTTCGGACAGCCGGGCACAGATACGCAGTATTTT. J is TRBJ2-3 and V is TRBV7-2, with D perhaps TRBD1 (6 bases). V lost 3 bases and J lost 1, with 11 bases in between. Germline assignment: CDR1 SGHTA and CDR2 FQGNSA. The CDR3 contains 15 residues.

The V and J genes are TRBV20-1 and TRBJ2-2; tentative D call: TRBD2 (6 bases). V dropped 2 bases and J dropped 6 bases, with 10 bases sitting between them. Germline V gene sequence: CDR1 DFQATT, CDR2 SNEGSKA (reference sequence). The CDR3 runs to 13 residues. This CDR3 is CSARPPGAGELFF. CDR3 sequence (DNA): TGCAGTGCTAGACCCCCGGGGGCCGGGGAGCTGTTTTTT.

This clonotype showed up just a few times. The CDR3 DNA sequence: TGCAGCGTAGACGGACGGGAGACCCAGTACTTC. Protein product: CSVDGRETQYF. The chain has TRBV29-1 and TRBJ2-5; D ambiguous. This CDR3 has 11 amino acids. V was clipped by 6 bases and J by 5 bases, with 10 bases between them. Germline loops: CDR1 SQVTM, CDR2 ANQGSEA.

At least ten counts were recorded for this clonotype. The chain joins TRBV6-6 to TRBJ2-7; 8 nucleotides line up with TRBD2. Germline loops: CDR1 MNHNY, CDR2 SVGAGI (reference sequence). Germline trimming cut 6 bases from V and 7 bases from J; bases unmatched to any gene: 11. The CDR3 length is 14 residues. CDR3 loop: CASSTLAGSGEQYF. CDR3 nucleotide sequence: TGTGCCAGCAGCACCCTAGCGGGCTCAGGGGAGCAGTACTTC.